One sample yielded the 24 T cell receptor beta chains listed below, sequenced in a study of blood T cell repertoires in COVID-19. The assay was immunoSEQ multiplex PCR, and TCRdb's table has in-frame clones only and misses some. Among around 250,000 clones listed, 82% were seen once. The sample was peripheral blood. These receptors all come from a woman aged 80 or over with acute or convalescent COVID-19.

The V gene is TRBV11-2, the J gene TRBJ2-7; the match to TRBD1 covers 10 bases. The germline CDR1 and CDR2 sequences are SGHAT and FQNNGV. Trimming removed 5 bases from V and 6 bases from J; junction bases left unmatched: 4. The CDR3 totals 13 residues. This CDR3 reads CASSRQGASEQYF. The CDR3 DNA is TGTGCCAGCAGCCGACAGGGGGCCAGCGAGCAGTACTTC.

The rearrangement joins TRBV3-1 (or the pseudogene TRBV3-2) to TRBJ2-7; the match to TRBD2 covers 7 bases. The CDR3 has 15 amino acids. Per the germline V gene, CDR1 is LGHDT and CDR2 is YNNKEL (reference sequence). The trim removed 1 base at V and 3 bases at J, leaving 6 bases unmatched. CDR3 in DNA: TGTGCCAGCAGCCAAGTCGGGGGGACCATCTACGAGCAGTACTTC. Protein product: CASSQVGGTIYEQYF.

This chain links TRBV4-3 with TRBJ2-3; 11 bases map to TRBD2. This CDR3 has 16 amino acids. With V trimmed by 1 base and J by 0 bases, 0 bases remained unmatched. Germline assignment: CDR1 LGHNA and CDR2 YSLEER. The CDR3 region is CASSQGLAGSTDTQYF. The DNA for the CDR3 is TGCGCCAGCAGCCAAGGACTAGCGGGGAGCACAGATACGCAGTATTTT.

The rearrangement uses TRBV25-1 and TRBJ2-7; the match to TRBD1 covers 7 bases. The CDR3 has 14 amino acids. The germline CDR1 and CDR2 sequences are MGHDK and SYGVNS. Trimming took 5 bases from V and 2 from J; bases not matched to a gene: 6. The CDR3 DNA reads as TGTGCCAGCAGTACGCGACAGGGACCCTACGAGCAGTACTTC. The encoded protein is CASSTRQGPYEQYF.

The V gene is TRBV7-9, the J gene TRBJ1-2, with a possible D match to TRBD1 (6 bases). CDR1 is SEHNR and CDR2 is FQNEAQ in the germline V gene (reference sequence). V was cut by 5 bases and J by 7 bases, with 23 bases left in between. The CDR3 extends over 16 amino acids. The CDR3 DNA reads as TGTGCCAGCAGCCCCTCTAGAGGGGGGGGAGAGGCTGGCTACACCTTC. Translated, it gives CASSPSRGGGEAGYTF.

The chain links TRBV5-6 to TRBJ2-7; 7 bases map to TRBD2. Trimming took 0 bases from V and 0 from J; bases not matched to a gene: 6. There are 16 residues in the CDR3. Germline V gene sequence: CDR1 SGHDT, CDR2 YYEEEE. The CDR3: CASSLAASGYSYEQYF. As DNA, the CDR3 is TGTGCCAGCAGCTTGGCCGCTAGCGGATACTCCTACGAGCAGTACTTC.

Only one count was recorded for this clone. The V call is TRBV7-3, the J call TRBJ1-2, with 7 bases fitting TRBD1. The germline V gene encodes CDR1 SGHTA and CDR2 FQGTGA. The junction had 9 bases not matched to a gene; V was cut back by 4 bases and J by 7 bases. The CDR3 runs 14 residues. DNA of the CDR3: TGTGCCAGCAGCTACGGGGACAGAGCTACTGGCTACACCTTC. Translated, it gives CASSYGDRATGYTF.

This clone came up once. This chain uses TRBV5-1 with TRBJ1-4, with 7 bases that match TRBD1. The ends lost 0 bases at V and 10 bases at J; junction bases unmatched: 18. This CDR3 has 18 residues. CDR1 and CDR2 (germline): SGHRS, YFSETQ. In DNA form, the CDR3 reads TGCGCCAGCAGCTTGGGGTACTTATCGATGTCAGGGGGTGGAAAACTGTTTTTT. Residues: CASSLGYLSMSGGGKLFF. The full variable domain, completed using reference TRBV5-1 and TRBJ1-4, is KAGVTQTPRYLIKTRGQQVTLSCSPISGHRSVSWYQQTPGQGLQFLFEYFSETQRNKGNFPGRFSGRQFSNSRSEMNVSTLELGDSALYLCASSLGYLSMSGGGKLFFGSGTQLSVL.

The J gene is TRBJ1-4, the V gene TRBV2; 8 bases agree with TRBD1. After removal of 4 bases from V and 4 bases from J, the junction contained 8 bases not matched to a gene. This CDR3 is 16 amino acids long. Per germline, CDR1 SNHLY and CDR2 FYNNEI. CDR3 in DNA: TGTGCCAGCAGTGTAGGGACAGGCTACCGTAATGAAAAACTGTTTTTT. Translated: CASSVGTGYRNEKLFF.

The chain links TRBV6-1 to TRBJ2-3; TRBD2 might be the D (6 bases). CDR3 length: 16 amino acids. The germline V gene encodes CDR1 MNHNS and CDR2 SASEGT. V was pared by 4 bases and J by 2 bases, with 16 bases between. CDR3 loop: CASSANPGVDTDTQYF. For the CDR3, the DNA is TGTGCCAGCAGTGCCAATCCGGGGGTTGACACAGATACGCAGTATTTT.

This chain connects TRBV15 to TRBJ2-1, with 10 bases lining up with TRBD2. Per the germline V gene, CDR1 is LNHNV and CDR2 is YYDKDF (reference sequence). V lost 5 bases to trimming and J lost 7 bases; unmatched junction nucleotides: 8. The CDR3 runs 15 residues. The CDR3 bases are TGTGCCACCAGCCCCAAGCGGGAGGGCCGGAATGAGCAGTTCTTC. This codes for CATSPKREGRNEQFF.

This clone was counted once. The chain is built from TRBV3-1 (or the pseudogene TRBV3-2) and TRBJ2-5, with D maybe TRBD2 (6 bases). V was cut by 4 bases and J by 2 bases, with 11 bases left in between. The CDR3 runs to 14 residues. CDR1 LGHDT and CDR2 YNNKEL come from the germline V gene (reference sequence). The CDR3 DNA follows: TGTGCCAGCAGCCCCTACGGGGGACAAGAGACCCAGTACTTC. Amino acids: CASSPYGGQETQYF.

This chain connects TRBV5-1 to TRBJ1-1; D unclear. This CDR3 contains 13 residues. CDR1 and CDR2 (germline): SGHRS, YFSETQ. V was cut by 1 base and J by 1 base, with 5 bases left in between. This CDR3 reads CASSLTRNTEAFF. DNA of the CDR3: TGCGCCAGCAGCTTGACGAGGAACACTGAAGCTTTCTTT.

This clone was detected only a few times. The chain links TRBV14 to TRBJ2-3; 7 bases map to TRBD2. Germline V gene sequence: CDR1 SGHDN, CDR2 FVKESK. V gave up 4 bases and J gave up 1 base; unmatched junction bases: 2. CDR3 length equals 14 residues. The CDR3 DNA is TGTGCCAGCAGCCTAAGCGGGGGCACAGATACGCAGTATTTT. Translation: CASSLSGGTDTQYF.

The chain is built from TRBV5-6 and TRBJ1-1, with 8 positions matching TRBD1. The length of the CDR3 is 15 residues. J was trimmed by 8 bases and V by 6 bases; bases with no gene match: 15. CDR1 is SGHDT and CDR2 is YYEEEE in the germline V gene. This CDR3 reads CASTRRSTGGAEAFF. DNA for the CDR3: TGTGCCAGCACCCGAAGATCCACAGGGGGGGCCGAAGCTTTCTTT.

A remark on this clone: The sample carries other DNA sequences with the same CDR3. This rearrangement joins TRBV5-1 to TRBJ2-2; maybe TRBD1 (6 bases). The CDR3 spans 13 residues. Germline CDR1 reads SGHRS; CDR2 reads YFSETQ. Trimming took off 4 bases at V and 6 bases at J, with 10 bases between the two ends. The CDR3 coding sequence is TGCGCCAGCAGCCTACAGGGCTCCGGGGAGCTGTTTTTT. It yields the protein CASSLQGSGELFF.

The chain couples TRBV28 to TRBJ2-3, with 12 nucleotides matching TRBD2. The germline V gene has CDR1 MDHEN and CDR2 SYDVKM. The CDR3 consists of 16 residues. The V segment lost 6 bases and the J segment 0 bases; nucleotides outside the gene matches: 4. CDR3 sequence (DNA): TGTGCCAGCAGCCCCGGGACTAGCGGGAGCACAGATACGCAGTATTTT. Protein sequence: CASSPGTSGSTDTQYF.

This chain uses TRBV4-3 with TRBJ1-6; the D gene is possibly TRBD1 (5 bases). V was clipped by 0 bases and J by 3 bases, with 6 bases between them. The CDR3 contains 15 residues. CDR1 is LGHNA, CDR2 YSLEER, per germline. CDR3 region: CASSQDRDYNSPLHF. The CDR3 nucleotides are TGCGCCAGCAGCCAAGACAGGGACTATAATTCACCCCTCCACTTT.

The V call is TRBV18, the J call TRBJ2-1; 8 bases are a match to TRBD2. The V segment lost 6 bases and the J segment 3 bases; nucleotides outside the gene matches: 7. CDR3 length: 15 amino acids. Germline CDR1 reads KGHSH; CDR2 reads LQKENI. The CDR3 region is CASSPGGLDYNEQFF. CDR3 coding DNA: TGTGCCAGCTCCCCCGGGGGACTAGACTACAATGAGCAGTTCTTC.

This clone has a handful of counts. In DNA, the CDR3 is TGCGCCAGCAGCCAAGGCCCTCTAAGCACAGATACGCAGTATTTT. Amino acid sequence: CASSQGPLSTDTQYF. V gene TRBV4-1 combines with J gene TRBJ2-3; D remains ambiguous. The germline V gene has CDR1 MGHRA and CDR2 YSYEKL. CDR3 size: 15 residues. Trimming left V 1 base short and J 0 bases short, with 8 bases between.

This sequence joins TRBV5-1 and TRBJ1-2; a possible D gene is TRBD1 (5 bases). This CDR3 comprises 15 residues. V was pared by 4 bases and J by 5 bases, with 18 bases between. Germline CDR1 reads SGHRS; CDR2 reads YFSETQ. The CDR3 spells CASSQTDTQPYGYTF. The CDR3 nucleotides read TGCGCCAGCAGCCAGACGGACACCCAACCTTATGGCTACACCTTC.

This chain joins TRBV6-2 or TRBV6-3 and TRBJ2-1; TRBD2 matches 8 bases. Trimming removed 6 bases from V and 3 bases from J; junction bases left unmatched: 10. Germline CDR1 reads MNHEY; CDR2 reads SVGEGT. The CDR3 consists of 16 residues. The CDR3 DNA reads as TGTGCCAGCAGCCCCCGGCGAACTAGCGGCTACAATGAGCAGTTCTTC. It specifies CASSPRRTSGYNEQFF.

This clone was found a few times. The J gene is TRBJ1-2, the V gene TRBV28; D unclear. Trimming removed 5 bases from V and 8 bases from J, with 15 bases in between. The CDR3 spans 13 residues. CDR1 is MDHEN, CDR2 SYDVKM, per germline. The CDR3 spells CASSTSPGYGYTF. CDR3 DNA sequence: TGTGCCAGCAGTACCTCCCCGGGTTACGGCTACACCTTC.

The genes are TRBV3-1 (or the pseudogene TRBV3-2) and TRBJ1-2, with 8 positions matching TRBD1. V lost 1 base and J lost 6; bases outside the gene matches: 10. CDR1 and CDR2 from the germline V gene are LGHDT and YNNKEL (reference sequence). CDR3 length: 16 amino acids. CDR3 protein: CASSQVPTGVLNGYTF. CDR3 coding DNA: TGTGCCAGCAGCCAAGTCCCGACAGGGGTATTGAATGGCTACACCTTC.